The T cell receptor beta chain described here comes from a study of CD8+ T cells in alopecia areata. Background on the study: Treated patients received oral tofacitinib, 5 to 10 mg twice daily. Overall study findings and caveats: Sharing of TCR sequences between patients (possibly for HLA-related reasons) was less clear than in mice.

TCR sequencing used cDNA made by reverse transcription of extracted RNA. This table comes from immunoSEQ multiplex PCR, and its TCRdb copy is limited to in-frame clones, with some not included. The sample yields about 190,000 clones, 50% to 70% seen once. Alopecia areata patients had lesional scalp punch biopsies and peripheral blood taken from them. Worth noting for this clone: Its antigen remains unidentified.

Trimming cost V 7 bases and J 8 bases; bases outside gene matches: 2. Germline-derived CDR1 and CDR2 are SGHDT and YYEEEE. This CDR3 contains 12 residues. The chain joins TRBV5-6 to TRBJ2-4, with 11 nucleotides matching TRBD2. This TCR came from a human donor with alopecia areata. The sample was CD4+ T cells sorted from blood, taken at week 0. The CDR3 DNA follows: TGTGCCAGCGAGACTAGCGGGGACATTCAGTACTTC. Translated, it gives CASETSGDIQYF.